A single sample is the source of the 16 T cell receptor beta chains below, sequenced in a study of shared clonotypes between healthy human individuals. The assay was immunoSEQ multiplex PCR, and TCRdb's table has in-frame clones only and misses some. Among roughly 2.1 million clones listed, about 92% were seen once. Only CD45RO-negative cells positively selected for CCR7 counted as naive CD8 cells, so terminally differentiated effector memory CD45RA+ cells were excluded. The material sequenced was naive CD8+ T cells from PBMCs. Receptors originate from a man aged 18 to 35 in good health. Some clones in this sample may be carry-over from other donors' samples.

This clone was observed a few times. CDR3 nucleotides: TGCGCCAGCAGCCAAAGACAGGGGGCGAGCAATCAGCCCCAGCATTTT. Amino acids: CASSQRQGASNQPQHF. V gene TRBV4-1 combines with J gene TRBJ1-5, with 10 bases that match TRBD1. The CDR3 is made up of 16 amino acids. CDR1 is MGHRA and CDR2 is YSYEKL in the germline V gene. Trimming removed 2 bases from V and 1 base from J; junction bases left unmatched: 2.

V usage is TRBV7-8 and J usage is TRBJ2-5; 11 nucleotides align to TRBD1. CDR3 length equals 17 residues. After removal of 5 bases from V and 4 bases from J, the junction contained 12 bases not matched to a gene. The V gene's germline CDR1 is SGHVS and CDR2 FQNEAQ. The CDR3 loop is CASSPPWSGTGGETQYF. The CDR3 DNA reads TGTGCCAGCAGCCCCCCCTGGTCTGGGACAGGGGGAGAGACCCAGTACTTC.

The V and J genes are TRBV15 and TRBJ2-4; D is tentatively TRBD1 or TRBD2 (5 bases each). V shed 0 bases and J shed 4 bases, with 10 bases lying between them. The CDR3 spans 15 residues. CDR1 and CDR2 from the germline V gene are LNHNV and YYDKDF (reference sequence). The CDR3, as DNA: TGTGCCACCAGCAGAGATGGGGGAGCTAAAAACATTCAGTACTTC. Protein product: CATSRDGGAKNIQYF. The whole variable domain, filled in from reference TRBV15 and TRBJ2-4, reads DAMVIQNPRYQVTQFGKPVTLSCSQTLNHNVMYWYQQKSSQAPKLLFHYYDKDFNNEADTPDNFQSRRPNTSFCFLDIRSPGLGDTAMYLCATSRDGGAKNIQYFGAGTRLSVL.

V is TRBV28 and J is TRBJ1-3; D unclear. The CDR3 sequence is 16 residues long. Per the germline V gene, CDR1 is MDHEN and CDR2 is SYDVKM. The V and J ends lost 0 bases and 2 bases respectively, with 11 bases between them. CDR3 in DNA: TGTGCCAGCAGTTTATGGGGGAGGGAGACTGGAAACACCATATATTTT. Translated, it gives CASSLWGRETGNTIYF.

This chain uses TRBV11-2 with TRBJ2-5; no definite D call. The CDR3 spans 15 residues. V was pared by 4 bases and J by 5 bases, with 17 bases between. Germline lookup yields CDR1 SGHAT and CDR2 FQNNGV. The CDR3 here is CASSSPYLRRETQYF. The CDR3 DNA follows: TGTGCCAGCAGCTCACCTTACCTCAGGCGGGAGACCCAGTACTTC.

The rearrangement links TRBV9 to TRBJ2-5; D perhaps matches TRBD2 (6 bases). Germline CDR1 SGDLS, CDR2 YYNGEE. The CDR3 length is 17 residues. Trimming took 3 bases from V and 5 from J, leaving 23 bases between them. CDR3 amino acids: CASSEGTLRKGMETQYF. The CDR3 DNA reads as TGTGCCAGCAGCGAGGGGACTCTAAGGAAGGGAATGGAGACCCAGTACTTC.

The V gene is TRBV7-6, the J gene TRBJ2-7; TRBD2 might be the D (5 bases). From germline, CDR1 is SGHVS and CDR2 FNYEAQ. Trimming removed 3 bases from V and 6 bases from J, with 12 bases in between. The CDR3 is 13 residues long. The CDR3 reads CASSFARESEQYF. CDR3 coding DNA: TGTGCCAGCAGCTTTGCACGGGAAAGCGAGCAGTACTTC. The entire variable domain, with the rest obtained from reference TRBV7-6 and TRBJ2-7, is as follows: GAGVSQSPRYKVTKRGQDVALRCDPISGHVSLYWYRQALGQGPEFLTYFNYEAQQDKSGLPNDRFSAERPEGSISTLTIQRTEQRDSAMYRCASSFARESEQYFGPGTRLTVT.

V is TRBV5-8 and J is TRBJ2-7; 8 bases map to TRBD2. V shed 4 bases, J shed 2 bases, and the junction held 14 bases outside the gene matches. Germline CDR1 reads SGHTS; CDR2 reads YDEGEE. The CDR3 extends over 17 amino acids. The CDR3: CASSAQEKPGLAYEQYF. DNA of the CDR3: TGTGCCAGCAGCGCCCAAGAAAAACCGGGACTAGCCTACGAGCAGTACTTC.

The CDR3 sequence: CAGDEGGELFF. The CDR3 nucleotides read TGTGCCGGAGATGAGGGCGGGGAGCTGTTTTTT. This chain uses TRBV30 with TRBJ2-2; possible D gene TRBD2, 5 bases. This CDR3 is 11 amino acids long. Germline V gene lookup returns CDR1 GTSNPN and CDR2 SVGIG (reference sequence). Trimming removed 8 bases from V and 7 bases from J, with 11 bases in between.

V is TRBV2 and J is TRBJ2-1; 7 bases agree with TRBD1. The CDR3 totals 15 residues. V lost 2 bases, J lost 8 bases, and 9 bases stayed unmatched. CDR1 SNHLY and CDR2 FYNNEI come from the germline V gene. The CDR3, as DNA: TGTGCCAGCAGTGAAAATTATTGGGACAGCGATGAGCAGTTCTTC. Translated, it gives CASSENYWDSDEQFF. Filled out from reference TRBV2 and TRBJ2-1, the complete variable domain reads EPEVTQTPSHQVTQMGQEVILRCVPISNHLYFYWYRQILGQKVEFLVSFYNNEISEKSEIFDDQFSVERPDGSNFTLKIRSTKLEDSAMYFCASSENYWDSDEQFFGPGTRLTVL.

This chain joins TRBV19 and TRBJ2-7; 8 bases are shared with TRBD1. Looked up from germline, CDR1 is LNHDA and CDR2 is SQIVND (reference sequence). V lost 5 bases, J lost 4 bases, and 10 bases stayed unmatched. This CDR3 is 15 amino acids long. The CDR3 DNA sequence: TGTGCCAGTAGTCCCGGACAGGGCCCTCGGTACGAGCAGTACTTC. Its protein is CASSPGQGPRYEQYF.

V is TRBV5-6 and J is TRBJ1-5; D call uncertain. The CDR3 is made up of 15 amino acids. Trimming took off 1 base at V and 1 base at J, with 9 bases between the two ends. Per germline, CDR1 SGHDT and CDR2 YYEEEE. CDR3 coding DNA: TGTGCCAGCAGCTTGATGAGAGGAAGCAATCAGCCCCAGCATTTT. This translates into CASSLMRGSNQPQHF.

J is TRBJ1-1 and V is TRBV5-6, with a possible D match to TRBD1 (5 bases). The CDR3 is made up of 18 amino acids. In germline, CDR1 is SGHDT, CDR2 YYEEEE. Trimming removed 1 base at V and 6 bases at J, with 25 bases between. Here the CDR3 reads CASSLSPVSIGRDPEAFF. The CDR3 nucleotides are TGTGCCAGCAGCTTGTCCCCTGTAAGTATAGGACGGGACCCTGAAGCTTTCTTT.

In its sample, this clone was seen once. The rearrangement uses TRBV13 and TRBJ2-3; 9 bases map to TRBD1. Germline-derived CDR1 and CDR2 are PRHDT and FYEKMQ (reference sequence). V gave up 4 bases and J gave up 0 bases; unmatched junction bases: 5. The CDR3 totals 16 residues. CDR3 DNA: TGTGCCAGCAGCTCCCGGGACAGGGACAGCACAGATACGCAGTATTTT. Translation: CASSSRDRDSTDTQYF. The whole variable domain, filled in from reference TRBV13 and TRBJ2-3, reads AAGVIQSPRHLIKEKRETATLKCYPIPRHDTVYWYQQGPGQDPQFLISFYEKMQSDKGSIPDRFSAQQFSDYHSELNMSSLELGDSALYFCASSSRDRDSTDTQYFGPGTRLTVL.

This clone was observed a few times. The chain employs TRBV6-4 and TRBJ2-1; 9 nucleotides align to TRBD1. The junction had 7 bases not matched to a gene; V was cut back by 2 bases and J by 8 bases. Germline CDR1 is MRHNA and CDR2 is SNTAGT. The CDR3 consists of 15 residues. The CDR3 loop is CASSDVGQGKDEQFF. CDR3 in DNA: TGTGCCAGCAGTGACGTTGGACAGGGGAAAGATGAGCAGTTCTTC.

V gene TRBV5-1 combines with J gene TRBJ1-1, with D perhaps matching TRBD1 (5 bases). Between the trimmed V and J ends, which lost 1 base and 6 bases, there was a span of 16 bases. Germline V gene lookup returns CDR1 SGHRS and CDR2 YFSETQ. This CDR3 has 15 amino acids. For the CDR3, the DNA is TGCGCCAGCAGCTTGCGGCAGGAAAGGGGAGCTGAAGCTTTCTTT. This translates into CASSLRQERGAEAFF.